The 20 T cell receptor beta chains given below trace back to one sample, sequenced in a study of CXCR3-negative and CXCR3-positive naive CD8 T cells. UMI-labeled TRB cDNA libraries were prepared by 5' RACE. TCRdb reprocessed the 5' RACE reads, with one entry per CDR3 protein and no DNA. This sample contains about 130,000 distinct CDR3 sequences. What was sequenced was naive CXCR3- CD8+ T cells from blood. Indicated subset: CD45RO-CCR7+CD27+CD95- naive CD8+ T cells lacking CXCR3 (TNR3-). Source of these receptors: a human donor in good health. Some clones in this sample may be carry-over from other donors' samples.

The chain carries TRBV29-1 and TRBJ1-2; TCRdb designates TRBD1, a call that cannot be tested without DNA. CDR3 length: 13 amino acids. CDR1 SQVTM and CDR2 ANQGSEA come from the germline V gene. The CDR3 is CSVEGQGANGYTF.

The chain couples TRBV29-1 to TRBJ1-1; no DNA is available, so the TRBD1 call from TCRdb remains unchecked. This CDR3 has 13 residues. In germline, CDR1 is SQVTM, CDR2 ANQGSEA. The CDR3 is CSVTGDGNTEAFF.

The V call is TRBV4-3, the J call TRBJ2-7. The germline CDR1 and CDR2 sequences are LGHNA and YSLEER. CDR3 length: 13 amino acids. The CDR3: CASSQDGPYEQYF.

The CDR3 sequence: CASSLGVAGGTTDTQYF. The rearrangement uses TRBV5-1 and TRBJ2-3; the D gene TCRdb calls, TRBD2, cannot be checked with no DNA. Looked up from germline, CDR1 is SGHRS and CDR2 is YFSETQ. The CDR3 has 17 amino acids. Drawing the rest from reference TRBV5-1 and TRBJ2-3, the complete variable domain is KAGVTQTPRYLIKTRGQQVTLSCSPISGHRSVSWYQQTPGQGLQFLFEYFSETQRNKGNFPGRFSGRQFSNSRSEMNVSTLELGDSALYLCASSLGVAGGTTDTQYFGPGTRLTVL.

This sequence joins TRBV6-5 and TRBJ2-1; no DNA is available, so the TRBD2 call from TCRdb remains unchecked. This CDR3 is built from 15 residues. Germline-derived CDR1 and CDR2 are MNHEY and SVGAGI. CDR3 in amino acids: CASSYPSGTYNEQFF.

The rearrangement uses TRBV6-2 or TRBV6-3 and TRBJ2-1. Germline V gene lookup returns CDR1 MNHEY and CDR2 SVGEGT. The CDR3 loop spans 16 amino acids. CDR3 sequence reads: CASSYSLESNYNEQFF.

The V call is TRBV4-1, the J call TRBJ2-3; TCRdb picks TRBD1, but there is no DNA to check that call. Per the germline V gene, CDR1 is MGHRA and CDR2 is YSYEKL. The CDR3 runs to 15 residues. The CDR3 protein is CASSQEGGSTDTQYF.

The genes are TRBV5-1 and TRBJ2-1; no DNA is available, so the TRBD2 call from TCRdb remains unchecked. This CDR3 has 15 residues. CDR1 is SGHRS and CDR2 is YFSETQ in the germline V gene. The CDR3 loop is CASSPGGGSTNEQFF.

This chain joins TRBV15 and TRBJ2-1; TCRdb calls TRBD2, which cannot be checked without DNA. CDR3 length equals 17 residues. Per the germline V gene, CDR1 is LNHNV and CDR2 is YYDKDF (reference sequence). CDR3: CATSREVRAGQVDEQFF. The full variable domain, completed using reference TRBV15 and TRBJ2-1, is DAMVIQNPRYQVTQFGKPVTLSCSQTLNHNVMYWYQQKSSQAPKLLFHYYDKDFNNEADTPDNFQSRRPNTSFCFLDIRSPGLGDTAMYLCATSREVRAGQVDEQFFGPGTRLTVL.

This chain uses TRBV4-3 with TRBJ2-3; TCRdb's assignment of TRBD1 cannot be checked, as there is no DNA. Germline V gives CDR1 LGHNA, CDR2 YSLEER. The CDR3 totals 18 residues. The CDR3 sequence: CASSQDRVGGAHTDTQYF.

The chain employs TRBV5-4 and TRBJ2-7; checking the TCRdb D call of TRBD1 is not possible without DNA. Germline CDR1 reads SGHNT; CDR2 reads YYREEE (reference sequence). The CDR3 consists of 13 residues. CDR3 sequence: CASSPGGRVEQYF.

Here the CDR3 reads CSLSGGITEAFF. The rearrangement uses TRBV29-1 and TRBJ1-1; TCRdb names TRBD1, which stays unverified in the absence of DNA. This CDR3 is 12 amino acids long. Germline CDR1 and CDR2: SQVTM and ANQGSEA.

The gene calls are TRBV7-3 and TRBJ2-1; TCRdb lists TRBD1, though no DNA is available to test this call. Germline V gives CDR1 SGHTA, CDR2 FQGTGA. This CDR3 region has 13 residues. The CDR3 loop is CASSLTGDNEQFF. Variable domain in full (rest from reference TRBV7-3 and TRBJ2-1): GAGVSQTPSNKVTEKGKYVELRCDPISGHTALYWYRQSLGQGPEFLIYFQGTGAADDSGLPNDRFFAVRPEGSVSTLKIQRTERGDSAVYLCASSLTGDNEQFFGPGTRLTVL.

The J gene is TRBJ2-1, the V gene TRBV12-3 or TRBV12-4. The CDR3 runs to 13 residues. CDR3 sequence reads: CASSLGLYNEQFF.

The genes are TRBV30 and TRBJ2-7; without DNA, the TCRdb call of TRBD2 cannot be checked. This CDR3 is built from 14 residues. Germline CDR1 reads GTSNPN; CDR2 reads SVGIG (reference sequence). The CDR3 sequence is CAWGGTTGSYEQYF.

This rearrangement joins TRBV10-3 to TRBJ1-1; TCRdb selects TRBD1, and the lack of DNA leaves this call unchecked. This CDR3 comprises 13 residues. The germline gives CDR1 ENHRY, CDR2 SYGVKD. The CDR3 reads CATEDGINTEAFF.

This sequence joins TRBV29-1 and TRBJ1-1. Germline V CDR1 and CDR2: SQVTM, ANQGSEA. The CDR3 contains 13 residues. The chain's CDR3 is CSVSGRDNTEAFF.

The rearrangement links TRBV7-9 to TRBJ1-2. Germline V CDR1 and CDR2: SEHNR, FQNEAQ (reference sequence). The CDR3 has 14 amino acids. The CDR3 loop reads CASSLGELNYGYTF.

The chain joins TRBV20-1 to TRBJ2-7; TCRdb proposes TRBD2, but this gene call is untestable without DNA. This CDR3 spans 16 amino acids. Germline values: CDR1 DFQATT, CDR2 SNEGSKA (reference sequence). CDR3 amino acids: CSARDPGLALTYEQYF.

This rearrangement joins TRBV12-3 or TRBV12-4 to TRBJ2-7; absent DNA, TCRdb's TRBD2 call cannot be checked. This CDR3 region has 15 residues. This chain's CDR3 is CASSFSAGGSYEQYF.